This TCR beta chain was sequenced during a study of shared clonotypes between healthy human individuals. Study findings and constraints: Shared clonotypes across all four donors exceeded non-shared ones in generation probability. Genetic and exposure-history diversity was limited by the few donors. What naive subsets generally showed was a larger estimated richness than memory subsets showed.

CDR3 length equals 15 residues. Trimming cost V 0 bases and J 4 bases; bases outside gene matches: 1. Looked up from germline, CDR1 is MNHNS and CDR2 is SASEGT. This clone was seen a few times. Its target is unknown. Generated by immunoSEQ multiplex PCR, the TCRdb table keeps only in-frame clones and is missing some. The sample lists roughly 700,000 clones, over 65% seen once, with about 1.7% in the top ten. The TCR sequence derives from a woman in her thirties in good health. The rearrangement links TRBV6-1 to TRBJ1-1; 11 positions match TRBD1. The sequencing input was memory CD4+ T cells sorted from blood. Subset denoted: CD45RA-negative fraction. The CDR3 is CASSEAGTGGTEAFF. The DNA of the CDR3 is TGTGCCAGCAGTGAAGCCGGGACAGGGGGCACTGAAGCTTTCTTT.